The clone carrying this T cell receptor beta chain was seen only once. The data are from a study of T cell changes during pregnancy in multiple sclerosis. Germline CDR1 and CDR2: SGDLS and YYNGEE. V shed 4 bases and J 4 bases; nucleotides not matched to a gene: 8. The CDR3 spans 16 residues. Sequenced by immunoSEQ multiplex PCR; TCRdb stores in-frame clones only, minus some. This table has about 60,000 clones, 90% to 95% appearing once. The sample consisted of CD8+ T cells from peripheral blood mononuclear cells, taken in the second trimester of pregnancy. The J gene is TRBJ2-3, the V gene TRBV9; 11 nucleotides agree with TRBD2. This clonotype was sampled from a female donor with multiple sclerosis, enrolled in a pregnancy study. The CDR3 DNA reads TGTGCCAGCAGCACCTGGACTAGCGGGCCCTCAGATACGCAGTATTTT. It codes for CASSTWTSGPSDTQYF.